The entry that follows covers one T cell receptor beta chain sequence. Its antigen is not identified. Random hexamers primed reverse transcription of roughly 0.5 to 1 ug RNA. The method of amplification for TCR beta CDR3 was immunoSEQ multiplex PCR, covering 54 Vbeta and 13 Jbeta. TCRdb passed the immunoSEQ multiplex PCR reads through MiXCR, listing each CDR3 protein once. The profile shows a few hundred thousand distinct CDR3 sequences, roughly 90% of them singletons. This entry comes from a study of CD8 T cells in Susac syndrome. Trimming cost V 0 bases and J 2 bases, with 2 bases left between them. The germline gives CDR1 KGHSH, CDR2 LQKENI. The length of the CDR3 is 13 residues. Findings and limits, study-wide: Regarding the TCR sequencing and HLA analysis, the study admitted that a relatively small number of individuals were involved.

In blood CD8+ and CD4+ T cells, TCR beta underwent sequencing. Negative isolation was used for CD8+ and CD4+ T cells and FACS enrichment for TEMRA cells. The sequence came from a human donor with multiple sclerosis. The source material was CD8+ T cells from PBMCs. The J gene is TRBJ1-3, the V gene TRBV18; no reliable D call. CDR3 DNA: TGTGCCAGCTCACCACCTACTGGAAACACCATATATTTT. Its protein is CASSPPTGNTIYF.